This entry is about one T cell receptor (beta chain). The germline gives CDR1 MDHEN, CDR2 SYDVKM. The CDR3 is 17 amino acids. Trimming took off 1 base at V and 0 bases at J, with 13 bases between the two ends. The data are from a study of blood T cell repertoires in COVID-19. Background on the study: Both acute and convalescent COVID-19 samples were obtained from the United States, Italy and Spain. PBMCs, B-cell-depleted T cells, or T cells provided the cDNA or gDNA that made up the material.

Authors' processing steps: How many nucleated cells were present was estimated from reference gene primer amplification. Profiling relied on immunoSEQ multiplex PCR, and the TCRdb table lists in-frame clones only, not all of them. V, J and clone size are those of that table, while D and trimming were read from the DNA. The top ten clones hold more than 3% of a sample with roughly 200,000 clones, 70% to 90% of them seen once. The chain combines TRBV28 with TRBJ2-4, with D perhaps TRBD2 (6 bases). The receptor's source is a man aged 60 to 69 with acute or convalescent COVID-19. The sequenced sample was peripheral blood. In DNA form, the CDR3 reads TGTGCCAGCAGTTTATTGGGGGGATCTCAAGCCAAAAACATTCAGTACTTC. It specifies CASSLLGGSQAKNIQYF.